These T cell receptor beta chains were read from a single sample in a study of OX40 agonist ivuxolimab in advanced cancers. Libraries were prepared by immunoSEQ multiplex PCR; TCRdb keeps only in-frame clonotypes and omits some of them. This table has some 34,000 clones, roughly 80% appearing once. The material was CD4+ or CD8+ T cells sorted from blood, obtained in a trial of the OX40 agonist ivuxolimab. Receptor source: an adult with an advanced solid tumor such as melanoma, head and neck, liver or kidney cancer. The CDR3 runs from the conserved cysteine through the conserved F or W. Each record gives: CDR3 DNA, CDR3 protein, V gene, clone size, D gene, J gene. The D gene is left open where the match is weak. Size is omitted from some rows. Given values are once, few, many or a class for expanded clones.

TGTGCCAGCAGACCTCGTCCCGGGACTAGCGGGGCAAACAATGAGCAGTTCTTC | CASRPRPGTSGANNEQFF | TRBV2 | . | TRBD2 | TRBJ2-1
TGTGCCAGCAGTGACTTCCAAGGGAACACTGAAGCTTTCTTT | CASSDFQGNTEAFF | TRBV27 | once | . | TRBJ1-1
TGTGCCAGCAGAGCTAAGGGACAGTCTACAACAATCGGCTACACCTTC | CASRAKGQSTTIGYTF | TRBV6-6 | . | TRBD1 | TRBJ1-2
TGTGCCAGCTCTCTATACAGGGGGTTGAACGAGCAGTACTTC | CASSLYRGLNEQYF | TRBV28 | . | TRBD1 | TRBJ2-7
TGTGCCAGCAGCTTAGGGTATATACAGGGTACTAGCTACGAGCAGTACTTC | CASSLGYIQGTSYEQYF | TRBV7-2 | . | . | TRBJ2-7
TGTGCCAGCAGCGTCCGACAGGTTCCTAACTATGGCTACACCTTC | CASSVRQVPNYGYTF | TRBV11-2 | few | . | TRBJ1-2
TGTGCCAGCAGTGTCTGGACAGGGGGGAGGAACGAGCAGTACTTC | CASSVWTGGRNEQYF | TRBV2 | . | TRBD1 | TRBJ2-7
TGTGCCAGCAGCCTAAATGGGCCGGCCCTTGAAGCTTTCTTT | CASSLNGPALEAFF | TRBV5-4 | . | . | TRBJ1-1
TGTGCCAGCAGCCCCCGGACAGGACTACATGAGCAGTTCTTC | CASSPRTGLHEQFF | TRBV7-9 | few | . | TRBJ2-1
TGTGCCACCAGCAGAGATAGGGGGACCACAGATACGCAGTATTTT | CATSRDRGTTDTQYF | TRBV15 | . | . | TRBJ2-3
TGTGCCAGCAGTTTTCGGCGGGAGGGCCCCCTAAGAAGGGCAGATACGCAGTATTTT | CASSFRREGPLRRADTQYF | TRBV27 | . | TRBD2 | TRBJ2-3
TGCGCCAGCAGCCAAGATCGCAGGGTCCGGGACACTGAAGCTTTCTTT | CASSQDRRVRDTEAFF | TRBV4-1 | . | . | TRBJ1-1
TGTGCCCGAGGGGGCAGCTCCTACGAGCAGTACTTC | CARGGSSYEQYF | TRBV2 | . | TRBD1 | TRBJ2-7
TGCGCCAGCAGCCTGGGCAATGAGCAGTTCTTC | CASSLGNEQFF | TRBV10-1 | . | . | TRBJ2-1
TGTGCCAGCAGTGAATGGGCTAGGGGCGCTAACTATGGCTACACCTTC | CASSEWARGANYGYTF | TRBV6-1 | . | . | TRBJ1-2
TGTGCCAGCAGTTTACGAGACCCAAAGACCGAGCAGTACTTC | CASSLRDPKTEQYF | TRBV27 | . | . | TRBJ2-7
TGTGCCAGCACCACTAGTGGGGACGGGAGCTATGGCTACACCTTC | CASTTSGDGSYGYTF | TRBV6-1 | . | . | TRBJ1-2
TGTGCCAGCAGTTTCCAGACAGGGGGGCCCTACAATGAGCAGTTCTTC | CASSFQTGGPYNEQFF | TRBV27 | . | TRBD1 | TRBJ2-1
TGTGCCAGCAGAGACCGGGACCCAAGAGGCTACACCTTC | CASRDRDPRGYTF | TRBV28 | . | . | TRBJ1-2
TGTGCCAGCAGCTCAGCTGCGGGAGACTACGAGCAGTACTTC | CASSSAAGDYEQYF | TRBV13 | . | TRBD2 | TRBJ2-7
TGTGCCAGCAGCGCAGATGGGTTGAACACCGGGGAGCTGTTTTTT | CASSADGLNTGELFF | TRBV7-9 | . | . | TRBJ2-2
TGCGCCAGCAGCTTAGGGGGAGCATACAATGAGCAGTTCTTC | CASSLGGAYNEQFF | TRBV5-1 | . | . | TRBJ2-1
TGTGCCAGCAGTGAGACCGGGTCCGGGGTTTTCTCCGGGGAGCTGTTTTTT | CASSETGSGVFSGELFF | TRBV2 | . | . | TRBJ2-2
TGTGCCAGCAGCCTGACAGGGACGAACTATGGCTACACCTTC | CASSLTGTNYGYTF | TRBV6-1 | . | TRBD1 | TRBJ1-2
TGTGCCAGCAGCCCCGCGGGGAGGGACACTGAAGCTTTCTTT | CASSPAGRDTEAFF | TRBV7-3 | . | . | TRBJ1-1
TGTGCCAGCAGGACTACAGGTCCGAACACTGAAGCTTTCTTT | CASRTTGPNTEAFF | TRBV7-9 | few | . | TRBJ1-1
TGTGCCAGCAGCCCGGCCGGGGGCGGCTCTGAAGCTTTCTTT | CASSPAGGGSEAFF | TRBV7-9 | . | . | TRBJ1-1
TGCAGCGTTGACAAGGGGAACACTGAAGCTTTCTTT | CSVDKGNTEAFF | TRBV29-1 | few | . | TRBJ1-1
TGCGCCAGCAGCCACGAAGGCTCCTACGAGCAGTACTTC | CASSHEGSYEQYF | TRBV4-3 | . | . | TRBJ2-7
TGTGCCAGCAGCCTATTCCCCAACGACGGGATACGCTACGAGCAGTACTTC | CASSLFPNDGIRYEQYF | TRBV5-4 | . | . | TRBJ2-7
TGTGCCAGCAGCGTAGAAGGGAACACAGATACGCAGTATTTT | CASSVEGNTDTQYF | TRBV9 | once | . | TRBJ2-3
TGTGCCAGCAGTCCGAACAGGGGGCTAATCACTGAAGCTTTCTTT | CASSPNRGLITEAFF | TRBV6-5 | . | TRBD1 | TRBJ1-1
TGCGCCAGCAGCACCCGGGACAGCGAGCAGTACTTC | CASSTRDSEQYF | TRBV4-1 | . | TRBD1 | TRBJ2-7
TGTGCCTGGAGTGGGCAGGGTCCCGTGCCTAGCAATCAGCCCCAGCATTTT | CAWSGQGPVPSNQPQHF | TRBV30 | . | . | TRBJ1-5
TGTGCCAGCAGTTTCGACAGCAATGAGCAGTTCTTC | CASSFDSNEQFF | TRBV28 | . | . | TRBJ2-1
TGTGCCAGCAGCTACACCGGGGAGCTGTTTTTT | CASSYTGELFF | TRBV5-4 | . | . | TRBJ2-2
TGTGCCAGCACCCCTAGTGTGCTCGGGCGCAATCAGCCCCAGCATTTT | CASTPSVLGRNQPQHF | TRBV11-1 | . | . | TRBJ1-5
TGTGCCAGCAGCGTAGCTCCCATATCTGGGGCCAACGTCCTGACTTTC | CASSVAPISGANVLTF | TRBV9 | . | . | TRBJ2-6
TGTGCCAGCAGGCCGGGACATTCTAATCAGCCCCAGCATTTT | CASRPGHSNQPQHF | TRBV2 | . | . | TRBJ1-5
TGTGCCATCAGTGAGTTGGCAGGGGTAGCCTACGAGCAGTACTTC | CAISELAGVAYEQYF | TRBV10-3 | . | . | TRBJ2-7
TGTGCCAGCAGTTTAAACCAAGAGACCCAGTACTTC | CASSLNQETQYF | TRBV27 | . | . | TRBJ2-5
TGTGCCAGCAGCGTAGTGGGCGGGAGGTACAATGAGCAGTTCTTC | CASSVVGGRYNEQFF | TRBV9 | . | TRBD2 | TRBJ2-1
TGTGCCAGCAGTTTTCCGCTCCGGACGGCTAGCACAGATACGCAGTATTTT | CASSFPLRTASTDTQYF | TRBV28 | . | . | TRBJ2-3
TGTGCCTGGAGTGACCCTCCCACTAGCAATGAGCAGTTCTTC | CAWSDPPTSNEQFF | TRBV30 | . | . | TRBJ2-1
TGTGCCAGCAGCAATAATCCAGACACGGCCAACACTGAAGCTTTCTTT | CASSNNPDTANTEAFF | TRBV9 | . | . | TRBJ1-1
TGTGCCAGCAGTTCCAGCAGGCAATCTGCAGATACGCAGTATTTT | CASSSSRQSADTQYF | TRBV28 | . | . | TRBJ2-3
TGCGCCAGCAGCTTGGGTAGTGAGCAGTTCTTC | CASSLGSEQFF | TRBV5-1 | . | . | TRBJ2-1
TGCGCCAGCAGCCAGGGACGGAGGAACACTGAAGCTTTCTTT | CASSQGRRNTEAFF | TRBV5-1 | . | . | TRBJ1-1
TGTGCCAGCAGACCTGGGACAGGGAATTCGGAGCAGTACTTC | CASRPGTGNSEQYF | TRBV7-9 | . | TRBD1 | TRBJ2-7
TGTGCCAGCAGCTTAGGCGCGGGGGGGCCTACCTACGAGCAGTACTTC | CASSLGAGGPTYEQYF | TRBV7-2 | . | TRBD2 | TRBJ2-7
TGTGCCAGCAGCTTTAAGGACTATCCCTACAATGAGCAGTTCTTC | CASSFKDYPYNEQFF | TRBV7-9 | . | . | TRBJ2-1
TGCGCCAGCAGCCAAGCACAAGGGAGAGACTATGGCTACACCTTC | CASSQAQGRDYGYTF | TRBV4-1 | . | . | TRBJ1-2
TGTGCCAGTAGTATAGATCGAGTTCGCAGCTATGGCTACACCTTC | CASSIDRVRSYGYTF | TRBV19 | . | . | TRBJ1-2
TGTGCCAGCAGCGGGACAGGGGCGTATAATTCACCCCTCCACTTT | CASSGTGAYNSPLHF | TRBV9 | . | TRBD1 | TRBJ1-6
TGTGCCAGCAGCCTTGGGCAATCTTACAATGAGCAGTTCTTC | CASSLGQSYNEQFF | TRBV4-2 | few | . | TRBJ2-1
TGTGCCAGCCACGAAAATACAGGGGGCGAAAACACCATATATTTT | CASHENTGGENTIYF | TRBV28 | . | TRBD1 | TRBJ1-3
TGTGCCAGCAGTCCTCTAGCGGGGGGGCGAGAGACCCAGTACTTC | CASSPLAGGRETQYF | TRBV28 | few | TRBD2 | TRBJ2-5